This T cell receptor (beta chain) comes out of a study of identical twins. Template switching (which added a universal primer site) was used, and cDNA carried unique molecular identifiers. TCRdb processed the 5' RACE reads anew with MiXCR; each CDR3 protein has one entry. The sample consists of 600,000 to 850,000 distinct CDR3 sequences, 15% to 20% of them appearing once. Every sampled donor was Caucasian and healthy. Another study also made use of these data, one on T cells expressing NK-cell markers. As reported in that work: Sequenced donors, eight in total, included seven who were HCMV-seropositive and one who was seronegative. In several donors, these clonotypes also led the CD3+CD56-NKG2C+ fraction.

The sample was PBMCs. The TCR was taken from a woman between 18 and 30 years old in good health.

The CDR3 DNA reads as TGTGCCAGCAGCTCCTTAGTTGGCTATCACGGTATCTACGAGCAGTACTTC. Its translation: CASSSLVGYHGIYEQYF. The genes are TRBV7-6 and TRBJ2-7; D unresolved. Looked up from germline, CDR1 is SGHVS and CDR2 is FNYEAQ. Trimming pared 4 bases from V and 3 bases from J, leaving 22 bases between. The CDR3 extends over 17 amino acids.